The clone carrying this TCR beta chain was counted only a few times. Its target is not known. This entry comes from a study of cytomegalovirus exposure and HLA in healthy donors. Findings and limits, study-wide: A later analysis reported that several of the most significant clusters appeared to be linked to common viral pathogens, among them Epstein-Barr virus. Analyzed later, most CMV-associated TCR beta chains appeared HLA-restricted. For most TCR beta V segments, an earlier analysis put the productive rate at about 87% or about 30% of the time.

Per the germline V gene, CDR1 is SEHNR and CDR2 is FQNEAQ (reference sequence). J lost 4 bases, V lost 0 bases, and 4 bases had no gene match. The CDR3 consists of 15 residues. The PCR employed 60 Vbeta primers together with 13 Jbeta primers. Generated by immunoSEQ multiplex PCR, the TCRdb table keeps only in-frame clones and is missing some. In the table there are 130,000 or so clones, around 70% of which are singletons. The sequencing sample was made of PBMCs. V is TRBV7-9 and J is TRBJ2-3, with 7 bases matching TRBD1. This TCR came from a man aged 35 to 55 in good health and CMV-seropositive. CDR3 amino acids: CASSLATGFADTQYF. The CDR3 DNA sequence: TGTGCCAGCAGCTTAGCGACAGGGTTTGCAGATACGCAGTATTTT.